The rows below give T cell receptor beta chains drawn from one sample of a study of blood T cell repertoires in COVID-19. The protocol was immunoSEQ multiplex PCR, while the TCRdb copy is restricted to in-frame clones and leaves out a portion. In the table there are around 260,000 clones, 70% to 90% of which are singletons. Material for sequencing was peripheral blood. The receptors derive from a human donor with COVID-19, enrolled during active disease. The donor label of this sample is uncertain. The CDR3 runs from the conserved cysteine through the conserved F or W. The order of the fields is CDR3 protein, CDR3 DNA, clone size, J gene, V gene, D gene. The D gene is left open where the match is weak. Clone size is not always given. Where it is, it says once, few, many or a class for expanded clones.

CDR3 protein: CASSVSQGVHIQYF
CDR3 DNA: TGCGCCAGCAGTGTGAGTCAGGGGGTCCACATTCAGTACTTC
clone size: -
J gene: TRBJ2-4
V gene: TRBV5-1
D gene: TRBD1

CDR3 protein: CASSLAGDNGYTF
CDR3 DNA: TGCGCCAGCAGCTTGGCAGGGGATAATGGCTACACCTTC
clone size: -
J gene: TRBJ1-2
V gene: TRBV5-1
D gene: -

CDR3 protein: CAGAEGREETQYF
CDR3 DNA: TGTGCCGGCGCGGAAGGGCGGGAAGAGACCCAGTACTTC
clone size: -
J gene: TRBJ2-5
V gene: TRBV28
D gene: -

CDR3 protein: CASSFLNEQFF
CDR3 DNA: TGTGCCAGCAGCTTCCTAAATGAGCAGTTCTTC
clone size: -
J gene: TRBJ2-1
V gene: TRBV11-2
D gene: -

CDR3 protein: CAWGRGRGNTEAFF
CDR3 DNA: TGTGCCTGGGGTAGGGGGAGGGGAAACACTGAAGCTTTCTTT
clone size: -
J gene: TRBJ1-1
V gene: TRBV30
D gene: -

CDR3 protein: CASSTQPGGGGSPLHF
CDR3 DNA: TGTGCCAGCAGCACCCAGCCCGGGGGGGGCGGTTCACCCCTCCACTTT
clone size: -
J gene: TRBJ1-6
V gene: TRBV7-2
D gene: -

CDR3 protein: CASSPGTGYDTEAFF
CDR3 DNA: TGTGCCAGCAGCCCTGGGACAGGGTACGACACTGAAGCTTTCTTT
clone size: -
J gene: TRBJ1-1
V gene: TRBV11-2
D gene: TRBD1

CDR3 protein: CASSQGQGNYGYTF
CDR3 DNA: TGTGCCAGCAGCCAGGGCCAGGGGAACTATGGCTACACCTTC
clone size: few
J gene: TRBJ1-2
V gene: TRBV3-1/TRBV3-2
D gene: -

CDR3 protein: CASSTETRAQPQHF
CDR3 DNA: TGTGCCAGTAGTACCGAAACGAGGGCTCAGCCCCAGCATTTT
clone size: once
J gene: TRBJ1-5
V gene: TRBV19
D gene: -

CDR3 protein: CASSWGRANTGELFF
CDR3 DNA: TGTGCCAGCAGCTGGGGCAGAGCGAACACCGGGGAGCTGTTTTTT
clone size: -
J gene: TRBJ2-2
V gene: TRBV11-3
D gene: -

CDR3 protein: CASSPRQGYLGEQYF
CDR3 DNA: TGCGCCAGCAGCCCAAGACAGGGGTACCTTGGCGAGCAGTACTTC
clone size: -
J gene: TRBJ2-7
V gene: TRBV5-1
D gene: TRBD1

CDR3 protein: CASAFSGTDTQYF
CDR3 DNA: TGTGCCAGCGCGTTTAGCGGCACAGATACGCAGTATTTT
clone size: -
J gene: TRBJ2-3
V gene: TRBV7-2
D gene: -

CDR3 protein: CASSPPGQGLNRGEKLFF
CDR3 DNA: TGTGCCAGCAGCCCGCCGGGACAGGGACTCAACCGGGGAGAAAAACTGTTTTTT
clone size: -
J gene: TRBJ1-4
V gene: TRBV7-9
D gene: TRBD1

CDR3 protein: CASTIRSSGYTDTQYF
CDR3 DNA: TGTGCCAGCACCATAAGATCTAGCGGGTACACAGATACGCAGTATTTT
clone size: -
J gene: TRBJ2-3
V gene: TRBV13
D gene: TRBD2

CDR3 protein: CASSASGGITEAFF
CDR3 DNA: TGTGCCAGCAGTGCTTCAGGGGGCATCACTGAAGCTTTCTTT
clone size: -
J gene: TRBJ1-1
V gene: TRBV6-4
D gene: TRBD1